Sequencing of this T cell receptor (beta chain) was carried out in a study of T cell changes during pregnancy in multiple sclerosis. Some clones are missing from TCRdb's copy, which holds only in-frame ones; the method was immunoSEQ multiplex PCR. The table records tens of thousands of clones, roughly 90% of them present only once. V lost 4 bases and J 2 bases, leaving 12 bases between the germline ends. CDR1 is GTSNPN and CDR2 is SVGIG in the germline V gene (reference sequence). The CDR3 is 13 residues long. This sequence was found in a female donor with multiple sclerosis, enrolled in a pregnancy study. V gene TRBV30 combines with J gene TRBJ2-7, with a possible D match to TRBD1 (6 bases). The starting material was peripheral blood, obtained in the first trimester of pregnancy. The CDR3 spells CAWTGVNPYEQYF. DNA for the CDR3: TGTGCCTGGACAGGGGTGAACCCCTACGAGCAGTACTTC.